The rows below give T cell receptor beta chains drawn from one sample of a study of T cell changes during pregnancy in multiple sclerosis. Method: immunoSEQ multiplex PCR; TCRdb's copy keeps in-frame clones and lacks some. The sample carries some 66,000 clones, roughly nine tenths recorded once. This specimen was CD8+ T cells from peripheral blood mononuclear cells, taken before pregnancy. The receptors here all came from a female donor with multiple sclerosis, enrolled in a pregnancy study. The CDR3 runs from the conserved cysteine through the conserved F or W. D genes are given only for firm matches. Where a row states a size, it is once, few, many or the class of an expanded clone; other rows omit it.

>.|TRBJ2-3|TRBV29-1|TRBD2|14
TGCAGCGTTGTCGGCGGGGGGGTCCCCGATACGCAGTATTTT
CSVVGGGVPDTQYF
>.|TRBJ2-1|TRBV19|.|15
TGTGCCAGTAGCCCTCAGGGTGTCACCTACAATGAGCAGTTCTTC
CASSPQGVTYNEQFF
>.|TRBJ2-1|TRBV6-6|.|16
TGTGCCAGCAGTTACGCCCACGCCGGTAATTACAATGAGCAGTTCTTC
CASSYAHAGNYNEQFF
>.|TRBJ2-7|TRBV7-2|TRBD1|14
TGTGCCAGCAGCCAGGGACAGGTCTCCTACGAGCAGTACTTC
CASSQGQVSYEQYF
>.|TRBJ2-7|TRBV19|.|13
TGTGCCAGTACCAGGGGGGCCTCCTACGAGCAGTACTTC
CASTRGASYEQYF
>.|TRBJ1-1|TRBV27|.|14
TGTGCCAGCAGTTTAGCGGGTCTCAACACTGAAGCTTTCTTT
CASSLAGLNTEAFF
>once|TRBJ2-7|TRBV4-2|TRBD2|16
TGTGCCAGCAGCCAAGAAGGCGGGGGGAGCTCCTACGAGCAGTACTTC
CASSQEGGGSSYEQYF
>.|TRBJ2-7|TRBV19|.|15
TGTGCCAGTAGTGCGGGCCCTCCCGGCTCCTACGAGCAGTACTTC
CASSAGPPGSYEQYF
>.|TRBJ2-7|TRBV27|TRBD1|16
TGTGCCAGCAGTACCACCGGACAGGGGAATCTCTACGAGCAGTACTTC
CASSTTGQGNLYEQYF
>.|TRBJ2-2|TRBV7-9|.|15
TGTGCCAGCAGCTTCGGGACACCGAACACCGGGGAGCTGTTTTTT
CASSFGTPNTGELFF